This TCR beta chain is drawn from a study of regulatory T cells in long-lasting Graves disease. This CDR3 has 13 amino acids. The germline CDR1 and CDR2 sequences are SEHNR and FQNEAQ (reference sequence). V was trimmed by 5 bases and J by 7 bases, leaving 12 bases between them. Time point here: newly diagnosed GD, antithyroid drugs for less than 3 months. The TCR library was made from RNA extracted from PBMCs. Ten or more counts support this clonotype. Both iRepertoire HTBI primers and Arm-PCR of CDR3 regions were used to build the TCR beta libraries. MiXCR, applied by TCRdb to the multiplex PCR reads, yields one record per CDR3 protein. The table includes 530,000 or so distinct CDR3 sequences, approximately 13% detected once. The same sample was also studied in work on T cells in Graves' hyperthyroidism and ophthalmopathy.

The source was peripheral blood mononuclear cells (PBMCs), collected at new diagnosis, from a patient treated with antithyroid drugs. This chain uses TRBV7-9 with TRBJ1-5; D is unclear. This receptor was taken from a man younger than 40 with Graves disease. CDR3 sequence: CASSAENGQPQHF. The CDR3 DNA reads as TGTGCCAGCAGCGCTGAGAATGGGCAGCCCCAGCATTTT. The full variable domain, rest sourced from reference TRBV7-9 and TRBJ1-5, is DTGVSQNPRHKITKRGQNVTFRCDPISEHNRLYWYRQTLGQGPEFLTYFQNEAQLEKSRLLSDRFSAERPKGSFSTLEIQRTEQGDSAMYLCASSAENGQPQHFGDGTRLSIL.